The source of this TCR beta chain is a study of blood T cells in healthy people across ages. Combining a sample-barcoded 5' primer with a J-beta primer mix, a second PCR ran for roughly 6 to 12 cycles. Each CDR3 protein gets one entry after TCRdb re-called the 5' RACE reads with MiXCR. Of about 1.5 million distinct CDR3 sequences listed, approximately 42% were seen once; the top ten hold about 4.1%. With V trimmed by 0 bases and J by 2 bases, 16 bases remained unmatched. Germline assignment: CDR1 LGHNA and CDR2 YSLEER. This CDR3 region has 19 residues. Material: blood. The receptor was derived from a young woman in good health. This chain links TRBV4-3 with TRBJ2-7; 7 bases fit TRBD1. The CDR3 is CASSQDLRQGFSYAYEQYF. The CDR3 bases are TGCGCCAGCAGCCAAGATCTCAGACAGGGCTTCTCTTACGCCTACGAGCAGTACTTC.